These 8 T cell receptor beta chains were all obtained from the same sample, sequenced in a study of T cells in Graves' hyperthyroidism and ophthalmopathy. From RNA transcripts, TCR beta CDR3 regions were amplified. Researchers ran a first-round RT-PCR on the TCR CDR3 using the HTBI primer set. TCRdb independently ran MiXCR on the multiplex PCR reads; one entry per CDR3 protein. The data hold about 520,000 distinct CDR3 sequences, with around 22% observed a single time. Sample: blood. Receptors originate from a young woman with Graves' ophthalmopathy.

This clonotype occurred many times. The genes are TRBV11-2 and TRBJ2-2; 7 bases line up with TRBD2. V dropped 6 bases and J dropped 6; count of bases not matched to a gene: 13. Germline assignment: CDR1 SGHAT and CDR2 FQNNGV. The CDR3 is 16 amino acids. For the CDR3, the DNA is TGTGCCAGCAGTCCACGGACTAGTAGCCCCTCCGGGGAGCTGTTTTTT. Amino acid sequence: CASSPRTSSPSGELFF.

This clonotype was seen ten or more times. The J gene is TRBJ2-5, the V gene TRBV11-3; 8 nucleotides align to TRBD2. With V trimmed by 3 bases and J by 0 bases, 3 bases remained unmatched. Germline CDR1 is SGHNT and CDR2 is YENEEA. CDR3 length: 15 residues. CDR3 residues: CASSFRGGNQETQYF. In DNA, the CDR3 is TGTGCCAGCAGCTTTCGGGGGGGAAACCAAGAGACCCAGTACTTC.

The chain joins TRBV18 to TRBJ1-1; D unresolved. V lost 1 base, J lost 12 bases, and 15 bases lay in between. The CDR3 consists of 13 residues. Germline V CDR1 and CDR2: KGHSH, LQKENI. The CDR3 nucleotides are TGTGCCAGCTCACCACTTGGCCCAGGTAAAACTTTCTTT. Amino acids: CASSPLGPGKTFF.

This clonotype was recorded many times. The rearrangement joins TRBV4-1 to TRBJ1-1; no clear D. The CDR3 length is 14 residues. Germline V gene lookup returns CDR1 MGHRA and CDR2 YSYEKL. Trimming stripped 4 bases from V and 0 bases from J, with 9 bases between. The CDR3, as DNA: TGCGCCAGCAGCCTTGAGCAGATGAACACTGAAGCTTTCTTT. This sequence encodes CASSLEQMNTEAFF.

To note about this clonotype: This sequence may be a read error, since a much larger clone differs from it by one base. The rearrangement uses TRBV29-1 and TRBJ1-2; D remains unclear. Germline V gene data show CDR1 as SQVTM and CDR2 as ANQGSEA. Trimming removed 6 bases at V and 1 base at J, with 6 bases between. The CDR3 runs to 11 residues. CDR3 in amino acids: CSVDCNYGYTF. DNA of the CDR3: TGCAGCGTCGACTGTAACTATGGCTACACCTTC.

The DNA of the CDR3 is TGCAGTGCCGGGACTAGCGTGGGGGAGCAGTACTTC. It specifies CSAGTSVGEQYF. The V and J genes are TRBV20-1 and TRBJ2-7; 10 nucleotides line up with TRBD2. Per germline, CDR1 DFQATT and CDR2 SNEGSKA (reference sequence). Trimming at V came to 6 bases and at J to 7 bases, leaving 6 bases not matched to a gene. CDR3 length: 12 amino acids.

This clonotype was detected once. This chain joins TRBV20-1 and TRBJ2-5; perhaps TRBD2 as D (6 bases). Germline V lookup: CDR1 DFQATT, CDR2 SNEGSKA (reference sequence). Trimming cost V 1 base and J 9 bases, with 21 bases left between them. The length of the CDR3 is 15 residues. The CDR3 nucleotides read TGCAGTGCTAGAGGTGGGGCTAGCGCCAGAGGGGCCCAGTACTTC. Protein: CSARGGASARGAQYF.

The table lists this clonotype with many counts. The V and J genes are TRBV6-5 and TRBJ2-7; D unclear. CDR1 is MNHEY and CDR2 is SVGAGI in the germline V gene. V was pared by 2 bases and J by 0 bases, with 5 bases between. The CDR3 contains 13 residues. CDR3 sequence reads: CASSYPDSYEQYF. DNA for the CDR3: TGTGCCAGCAGTTACCCGGACTCCTACGAGCAGTACTTC.